The T cell receptor (beta chain) under discussion was sequenced for a study of blood T cell repertoires in COVID-19. Background on the study: Collection of acute and convalescent COVID-19 samples took place in the United States, Italy and Spain. PBMCs, B-cell-depleted T cells, or T cells provided the cDNA or gDNA that made up the material.

Sequencing used immunoSEQ multiplex PCR; TCRdb keeps in-frame clones, though not all of them. The table lists around 60,000 clones, less than 75% of them singletons. V lost 4 bases, J lost 5 bases, and 5 bases stayed unmatched. Germline CDR1 and CDR2: SGHRS and YFSETQ. The CDR3 totals 15 residues. The source is a woman aged 45-65 years with active or convalescent COVID-19. The sequencing sample was made of peripheral blood. The chain links TRBV5-1 to TRBJ2-1, with 11 nucleotides matching TRBD2. This CDR3 reads CASSRSGRADNEQFF. The CDR3 nucleotides read TGCGCCAGCAGCCGTAGCGGGAGGGCCGACAATGAGCAGTTCTTC.